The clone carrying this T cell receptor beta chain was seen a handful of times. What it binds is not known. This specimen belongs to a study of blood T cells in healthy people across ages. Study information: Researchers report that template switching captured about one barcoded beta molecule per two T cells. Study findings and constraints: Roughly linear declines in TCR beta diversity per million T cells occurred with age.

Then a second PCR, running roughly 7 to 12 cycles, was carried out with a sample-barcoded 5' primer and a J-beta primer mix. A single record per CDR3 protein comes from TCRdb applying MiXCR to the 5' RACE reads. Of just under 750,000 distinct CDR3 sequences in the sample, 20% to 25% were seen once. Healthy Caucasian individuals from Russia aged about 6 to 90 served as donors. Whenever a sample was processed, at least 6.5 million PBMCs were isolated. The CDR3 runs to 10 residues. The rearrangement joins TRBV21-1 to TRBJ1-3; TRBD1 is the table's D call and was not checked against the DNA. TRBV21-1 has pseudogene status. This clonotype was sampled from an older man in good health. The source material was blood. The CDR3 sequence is CAGRGNTIYF. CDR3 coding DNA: TGTGCCGGGCGGGGAAACACCATATATTTT.